This TCR beta chain was captured by sequencing in a study of blood T cell repertoires in COVID-19. Study information: Acute and convalescent COVID-19 specimens originated in the United States, Italy and Spain. In each case, the material was cDNA or gDNA derived from T cells, B-cell-depleted T cells, or PBMCs.

CDR3 length: 14 amino acids. After removal of 5 bases from V and 6 bases from J, the junction contained 10 bases not matched to a gene. The germline CDR1 and CDR2 sequences are GTSNPN and SVGIG (reference sequence). Profiling relied on immunoSEQ multiplex PCR, and the TCRdb table lists in-frame clones only, not all of them. The sample holds tens of thousands of clones, 60% to 75% seen once. The chain is built from TRBV30 and TRBJ1-5, with 7 nucleotides matching TRBD1. This clonotype originated in a woman between 65 and 79 years old with acute or convalescent COVID-19. The sample comprised peripheral blood. The CDR3: CAWDLGTVGQPQHF. The CDR3 DNA follows: TGTGCCTGGGATTTAGGGACAGTCGGTCAGCCCCAGCATTTT.